One and the same sample provided the 21 T cell receptor beta chains below, sequenced in a study of blood T cell repertoires in COVID-19. TCRdb's copy holds only in-frame clones and misses some; the assay was immunoSEQ multiplex PCR. The sample has 110,000 to 150,000 clones, 65% to 90% seen once. Sequenced: peripheral blood. The receptor source for this set is a middle-aged man with acute or convalescent COVID-19.

Only one count was recorded for this clone. The chain links TRBV27 to TRBJ2-2; D not certain. Trimming removed 5 bases at V and 1 base at J, with 11 bases between. The CDR3 runs 15 residues. Germline values: CDR1 MNHEY, CDR2 SMNVEV (reference sequence). The CDR3 loop is CASSNENRNTGELFF. The CDR3 DNA is TGTGCCAGCAGTAACGAGAACAGGAACACCGGGGAGCTGTTTTTT.

A few counts support this clone. The V gene is TRBV7-8, the J gene TRBJ2-7, with 7 bases lining up with TRBD1. Looked up from germline, CDR1 is SGHVS and CDR2 is FQNEAQ. The J segment lost 3 bases and the V segment lost 1 base, leaving 12 bases of the junction unmatched. CDR3 length equals 17 residues. The CDR3 DNA reads TGTGCCAGCAGCTTAGTGGCCTCCGGGACAGCCCACTACGAGCAGTACTTC. This translates into CASSLVASGTAHYEQYF. Variable domain in full (rest from reference TRBV7-8 and TRBJ2-7): GAGVSQSPRYKVAKRGQDVALRCDPISGHVSLFWYQQALGQGPEFLTYFQNEAQLDKSGLPSDRFFAERPEGSVSTLKIQRTQQEDSAVYLCASSLVASGTAHYEQYFGPGTRLTVT.

This CDR3 is CASSPRDSRIPLHF. CDR3 bases: TGTGCCAGCTCACCTAGGGACAGCAGAATACCCCTCCACTTT. The chain joins TRBV18 to TRBJ1-6, with 7 positions matching TRBD1. In germline, CDR1 is KGHSH, CDR2 LQKENI. The CDR3 length is 14 residues. The J segment lost 12 bases and the V segment lost 3 bases, leaving 8 bases of the junction unmatched.

This chain joins TRBV2 and TRBJ2-3; the match to TRBD2 covers 8 bases. The CDR3 loop spans 15 amino acids. J lost 4 bases, V lost 4 bases, and 7 bases had no gene match. CDR1 is SNHLY, CDR2 FYNNEI, per germline. CDR3 sequence: CASSARTSIADTQYF. In DNA form, the CDR3 reads TGTGCCAGCAGTGCACGGACTAGCATTGCAGATACGCAGTATTTT. The whole variable domain, filled in from reference TRBV2 and TRBJ2-3, reads EPEVTQTPSHQVTQMGQEVILRCVPISNHLYFYWYRQILGQKVEFLVSFYNNEISEKSEIFDDQFSVERPDGSNFTLKIRSTKLEDSAMYFCASSARTSIADTQYFGPGTRLTVL.

This chain connects TRBV12-2 to TRBJ1-1; TRBD1, the table's D call, was not compared with the DNA. TRBV12-2 is classified as a pseudogene. The CDR3 runs 17 residues. The CDR3 loop reads CASRLSGTGGWGTEAFF. CDR3 nucleotide sequence: TGTGCAAGTCGCTTATCCGGGACAGGGGGCTGGGGCACTGAAGCTTTCTTT.

This chain links TRBV10-1 with TRBJ2-3, with D perhaps matching TRBD1 (6 bases). This CDR3 spans 13 amino acids. The germline gives CDR1 WNHNN, CDR2 SYGVQD (reference sequence). Trimming left V 6 bases short and J 2 bases short, with 9 bases between. The CDR3 protein is CASRRTVTDTQYF. The CDR3, as DNA: TGCGCCAGCAGAAGGACAGTCACAGATACGCAGTATTTT.

This chain uses TRBV7-8 with TRBJ2-7; the D is unclear. Germline loops: CDR1 SGHVS, CDR2 FQNEAQ. V was trimmed by 1 base and J by 3 bases, leaving 7 bases between them. This CDR3 comprises 13 residues. The chain's CDR3 is CASSLGYFYEQYF. The CDR3 DNA sequence: TGTGCCAGCAGCTTAGGCTACTTCTACGAGCAGTACTTC.

This clone has just one count. The chain recombines TRBV10-3 with TRBJ1-1, with D perhaps TRBD1 (5 bases). This CDR3 has 12 amino acids. The V end lost 3 bases, the J end lost 10 bases, and 12 bases lay between the germline ends. CDR1 is ENHRY, CDR2 SYGVKD, per germline. CDR3 coding DNA: TGTGCCATCAGTGACGGGGACTTGGTAGCTTTCTTT. This encodes CAISDGDLVAFF.

The V gene is TRBV5-4, the J gene TRBJ2-1; 10 bases align to TRBD1. V shed 4 bases and J 5 bases; nucleotides not matched to a gene: 6. Germline CDR1 and CDR2: SGHNT and YYREEE (reference sequence). This CDR3 has 15 residues. DNA of the CDR3: TGTGCCAGCAGCATCGACAGGGGGCGACACAATGAGCAGTTCTTC. Translating it yields CASSIDRGRHNEQFF. Together with reference TRBV5-4 and TRBJ2-1, the CDR3 gives the full variable domain: ETGVTQSPTHLIKTRGQQVTLRCSSQSGHNTVSWYQQALGQGPQFIFQYYREEENGRGNFPPRFSGLQFPNYSSELNVNALELDDSALYLCASSIDRGRHNEQFFGPGTRLTVL.

The CDR3 nucleotides are TGTGCCAGTAGTATACCGGGACAGCCGTACTCAAGGAACACTGAAGCTTTCTTT. Encoded protein: CASSIPGQPYSRNTEAFF. This sequence joins TRBV19 and TRBJ1-1, with 7 bases lining up with TRBD1. The V segment lost 2 bases and the J segment 1 base; nucleotides outside the gene matches: 13. There are 18 residues in the CDR3. Germline loops: CDR1 LNHDA, CDR2 SQIVND (reference sequence).

This clone was recorded only once. This sequence joins TRBV18 and TRBJ2-1; 9 bases line up with TRBD1. The CDR3 sequence is 15 residues long. V was pared by 3 bases and J by 9 bases, with 9 bases of the junction left unmatched. CDR1 KGHSH and CDR2 LQKENI come from the germline V gene. Here the CDR3 DNA reads TGTGCCAGCTCACCGCCCACGGACAGGGGCGGTGAGCAGTTCTTC. Protein: CASSPPTDRGGEQFF.

This clone was detected only once. This chain uses TRBV30 with TRBJ1-2; TRBD1 might be the D (6 bases). The ends were cut back, 1 base at V and 4 bases at J, with 13 bases in the middle. Per germline, CDR1 GTSNPN and CDR2 SVGIG (reference sequence). The CDR3 extends over 14 amino acids. CDR3 amino acids: CAWSAGQNLYGYTF. CDR3 bases: TGTGCCTGGAGTGCCGGACAGAACCTCTATGGCTACACCTTC. Variable domain in full (rest from reference TRBV30 and TRBJ1-2): SQTIHQWPATLVQPVGSPLSLECTVEGTSNPNLYWYRQAAGRGLQLLFYSVGIGQISSEVPQNLSASRPQDRQFILSSKKLLLSDSGFYLCAWSAGQNLYGYTFGSGTRLTVV.

This chain links TRBV15 with TRBJ1-2; 7 bases match TRBD1. The V segment lost 4 bases and the J segment 4 bases; nucleotides outside the gene matches: 9. The CDR3 has 15 amino acids. Germline V CDR1 and CDR2: LNHNV, YYDKDF (reference sequence). The CDR3: CATSKTTGALYGYTF. DNA for the CDR3: TGTGCCACCAGCAAAACCACAGGGGCCCTCTATGGCTACACCTTC.

V gene TRBV7-2 combines with J gene TRBJ2-2; 8 nucleotides align to TRBD2. Germline V gene data show CDR1 as SGHTA and CDR2 as FQGNSA. Germline trimming cut 0 bases from V and 5 bases from J; bases unmatched to any gene: 8. The CDR3 spans 17 residues. The CDR3 DNA follows: TGTGCCAGCAGCTTAGCGTATACTAGCGGTTGGACCGGGGAGCTGTTTTTT. It specifies CASSLAYTSGWTGELFF.

This clone has just one count. The rearrangement joins TRBV2 to TRBJ1-5, with TRBD1 matching 9 bases. The germline CDR1 and CDR2 sequences are SNHLY and FYNNEI. This CDR3 comprises 17 residues. The J segment lost 1 base and the V segment lost 4 bases, leaving 8 bases of the junction unmatched. CDR3 in amino acids: CASSAGQGRESNQPQHF. DNA for the CDR3: TGTGCCAGCAGTGCGGGACAGGGAAGGGAGAGCAATCAGCCCCAGCATTTT.

The chain combines TRBV4-1 with TRBJ1-2; a weak D match, TRBD1 (5 bases). Germline values: CDR1 MGHRA, CDR2 YSYEKL. The CDR3 length is 14 residues. V lost 0 bases and J 4 bases, leaving 9 bases between the germline ends. In DNA form, the CDR3 reads TGCGCCAGCAGCCAAGATCGGGGGTCCTATGGCTACACCTTC. The encoded protein is CASSQDRGSYGYTF.

The chain combines TRBV19 with TRBJ1-5, with a possible D match to TRBD1 (5 bases). V gave up 3 bases and J gave up 4 bases, with 13 bases separating them. Looked up from germline, CDR1 is LNHDA and CDR2 is SQIVND (reference sequence). The CDR3 contains 15 residues. The CDR3 DNA reads as TGTGCCAGTAGTATCTATGACAGAGAAAATCAGCCCCAGCATTTT. This codes for CASSIYDRENQPQHF.

The chain carries TRBV19 and TRBJ2-4; D not resolved. V was cut by 1 base and J by 0 bases, with 4 bases left in between. CDR1 and CDR2 (germline): LNHDA, SQIVND (reference sequence). This CDR3 has 14 amino acids. As DNA, the CDR3 is TGTGCCAGTAGTATAGGACTAGCCAAAAACATTCAGTACTTC. Translating gives CASSIGLAKNIQYF.

V usage is TRBV28 and J usage is TRBJ1-5, with 8 bases that match TRBD1. CDR1 is MDHEN, CDR2 SYDVKM, per germline. The CDR3 runs 15 residues. V lost 1 base to trimming and J lost 3 bases; unmatched junction nucleotides: 2. This CDR3 is CASSLSDRVNQPQHF. CDR3 coding DNA: TGTGCCAGCAGTTTATCGGACAGGGTCAATCAGCCCCAGCATTTT. Filled out from reference TRBV28 and TRBJ1-5, the complete variable domain reads DVKVTQSSRYLVKRTGEKVFLECVQDMDHENMFWYRQDPGLGLRLIYFSYDVKMKEKGDIPEGYSVSREKKERFSLILESASTNQTSMYLCASSLSDRVNQPQHFGDGTRLSIL.

This sequence joins TRBV6-5 and TRBJ1-2, with D possibly matching TRBD1 (5 bases). Germline assignment: CDR1 MNHEY and CDR2 SVGAGI. Trimming left V 7 bases short and J 3 bases short, with 15 bases between. The CDR3 contains 14 residues. The CDR3 here is CASTLGRGYYGYTF. DNA of the CDR3: TGTGCCAGCACCCTGGGGAGGGGCTACTATGGCTACACCTTC.

The chain employs TRBV11-2 and TRBJ2-7; 9 positions agree with TRBD1. CDR1 is SGHAT, CDR2 FQNNGV, per germline. Losses at the gene ends were 1 base for V and 3 bases for J; bases not matched to a gene: 4. The CDR3 runs to 15 residues. The CDR3 reads CASSLVGTGNYEQYF. CDR3 sequence (DNA): TGTGCCAGCAGCTTAGTGGGGACAGGGAACTACGAGCAGTACTTC.